Listed here is a single T cell receptor (beta chain). The sample belongs to a study of blood T cell repertoires in COVID-19. At the level of the study: There were acute and convalescent COVID-19 samples, and they came from the United States, Italy and Spain.

As processed by the authors: By means of reference gene primer amplification, nucleated cell counts were estimated. Sequencing used immunoSEQ multiplex PCR; TCRdb keeps in-frame clones, though not all of them. That table is the source of V, J and clone size, and D and trimming were worked out from the DNA. This table holds around 200,000 clones, approximately 84% found once. Germline CDR1 MDHEN, CDR2 SYDVKM. With 5 bases removed from V and 3 bases from J, the gap between germline ends came to 16 bases. CDR3 length: 16 amino acids. The clonotype was recovered from a human donor with acute or convalescent COVID-19. The donor label of this sample is uncertain. The chain recombines TRBV28 with TRBJ2-2, with a tentative D call TRBD2 (6 bases). Sequencing was carried out using peripheral blood. CDR3 DNA sequence: TGTGCCAGCAGTCCACTGGGCGGGGTCGACACCGGGGAGCTGTTTTTT. Protein: CASSPLGGVDTGELFF.